The 26 T cell receptor beta chains presented below share a single source sample, sequenced in a study of blood T cell repertoires in COVID-19 (TCRdb year 2020). The library was made by the immunoSEQ multiplex PCR assay. Held by TCRdb, this immuneACCESS table contains in-frame sequences only and omits some clones. Under half of the omission traces to an unresolved V gene where checked; the cause of the rest is unknown. Within this sample are approximately 250,000 clones, with about nine tenths of them counted one time only. Under 2% of the sample lies in the top ten. Sequencing was performed on peripheral blood. These receptors all stem from a woman in her fifties or sixties who had recovered from COVID-19.

This chain links TRBV6-6 with TRBJ1-2, with 12 nucleotides matching TRBD1. This CDR3 is 14 amino acids long. The V gene's germline CDR1 is MNHNY and CDR2 SVGAGI (reference sequence). Trimming took 6 bases from V and 6 from J; bases not matched to a gene: 5. This chain's CDR3 is CASSSGTGGDGYTF. The DNA of the CDR3 is TGTGCCAGCAGCTCCGGGACAGGGGGCGATGGCTACACCTTC.

The chain is built from TRBV14 and TRBJ2-1, with TRBD1 matching 8 bases. This CDR3 comprises 13 residues. With V trimmed by 4 bases and J by 14 bases, 10 bases remained unmatched. Per germline, CDR1 SGHDN and CDR2 FVKESK. The DNA for the CDR3 is TGTGCCAGCAGCCCTGGGACAGGCGACAGAGAGTTCTTC. This encodes CASSPGTGDREFF. Drawing the rest from reference TRBV14 and TRBJ2-1, the complete variable domain is EAGVTQFPSHSVIEKGQTVTLRCDPISGHDNLYWYRRVMGKEIKFLLHFVKESKQDESGMPNNRFLAERTGGTYSTLKVQPAELEDSGVYFCASSPGTGDREFFGPGTRLTVL.

V is TRBV11-1 and J is TRBJ1-3, with D perhaps matching TRBD1 (5 bases). In germline, CDR1 is SGHAT, CDR2 FQDESV (reference sequence). V dropped 3 bases and J dropped 14 bases, with 20 bases sitting between them. The CDR3 runs 14 residues. The CDR3 DNA follows: TGTGCCAGCAGCTTCTCACAGGACCTCCAGCGTTTATATTTT. It encodes CASSFSQDLQRLYF.

V gene TRBV19 combines with J gene TRBJ2-3, with 9 bases identical to TRBD1. Germline V lookup: CDR1 LNHDA, CDR2 SQIVND (reference sequence). V shed 5 bases and J 5 bases; nucleotides not matched to a gene: 8. This CDR3 contains 15 residues. The CDR3, as DNA: TGTGCCAGTAGTCCACGGACAGGGGAGATAGATACGCAGTATTTT. Amino acid sequence: CASSPRTGEIDTQYF. Looking up the rest from reference TRBV19 and TRBJ2-3 gives the full variable domain: DGGITQSPKYLFRKEGQNVTLSCEQNLNHDAMYWYRQDPGQGLRLIYYSQIVNDFQKGDIAEGYSVSREKKESFPLTVTSAQKNPTAFYLCASSPRTGEIDTQYFGPGTRLTVL.

The chain links TRBV27 to TRBJ2-1; 7 positions match TRBD1. This CDR3 is 13 amino acids long. CDR1 MNHEY and CDR2 SMNVEV come from the germline V gene (reference sequence). The V gene end was trimmed by 4 bases and the J gene end by 8 bases; junction bases not matched to a gene: 5. CDR3 coding DNA: TGTGCCAGCAGTTACTTCCAGGGGGATGAGCAGTTCTTC. Amino acids: CASSYFQGDEQFF.

The J gene is TRBJ2-7, the V gene TRBV19; a weak D match, TRBD2 (7 bases). Germline V CDR1 and CDR2: LNHDA, SQIVND (reference sequence). Deletions cut 8 bases from V and 6 bases from J, with 20 bases between. This CDR3 spans 14 amino acids. The CDR3 DNA reads TGTGCCAGTTCTGAGGGGGGGTTTTCTGGCGAGCAGTACTTC. Its translation is CASSEGGFSGEQYF.

CDR3 sequence: CAIGPQGLNEKLFF. The DNA for the CDR3 is TGTGCCATCGGACCACAGGGTCTGAATGAAAAACTGTTTTTT. The chain uses TRBV10-3 and TRBJ1-4, with D possibly being TRBD1 (6 bases). Trimming cost V 8 bases and J 5 bases, with 15 bases left between them. This CDR3 region has 14 residues. CDR1 is ENHRY, CDR2 SYGVKD, per germline.

This rearrangement joins TRBV5-1 to TRBJ1-2; TRBD1 aligns across 8 bases. There are 13 residues in the CDR3. The junction had 6 bases not matched to a gene; V was cut back by 3 bases and J by 8 bases. Germline assignment: CDR1 SGHRS and CDR2 YFSETQ. The CDR3 DNA follows: TGCGCCAGCAGCTCCAGGGGGCTTGAGGGCTACACCTTC. Translating it yields CASSSRGLEGYTF.

V and J are TRBV6-2 or TRBV6-3 and TRBJ1-2, with 8 bases fitting TRBD1. This CDR3 region has 15 residues. The germline gives CDR1 MNHEY, CDR2 SVGEGT. V was clipped by 6 bases and J by 1 base; unmatched bases: 7. In nucleotides, the CDR3 is TGTGCCAGCAGCCCGGGACAGGCTATTAACTATGGCTACACCTTC. Its translation: CASSPGQAINYGYTF.

J is TRBJ1-6 and V is TRBV9; 8 positions match TRBD1. Germline values: CDR1 SGDLS, CDR2 YYNGEE. CDR3 length: 16 amino acids. Germline trimming cut 3 bases from V and 12 bases from J; bases unmatched to any gene: 14. CDR3 sequence: CASSDRTGQGWEPLHF. CDR3 bases: TGTGCCAGCAGCGACCGAACAGGACAGGGATGGGAACCCCTCCACTTT.

V usage is TRBV3-1 (or the pseudogene TRBV3-2) and J usage is TRBJ1-4, with D tentatively TRBD1 (5 bases). Trimming took off 2 bases at V and 5 bases at J, with 6 bases between the two ends. This CDR3 comprises 13 residues. The germline V gene encodes CDR1 LGHDT and CDR2 YNNKEL (reference sequence). CDR3 nucleotide sequence: TGTGCCAGCAGCCAAAGGGGCAATGAAAAACTGTTTTTT. Encoded protein: CASSQRGNEKLFF.

V gene TRBV2 combines with J gene TRBJ2-1, with unresolved D. The CDR3 runs to 11 residues. Between the trimmed V and J ends, which lost 3 bases and 8 bases, there was a span of 5 bases. Germline V gives CDR1 SNHLY, CDR2 FYNNEI. The CDR3 reads CASSDEHEQFF. In DNA form, the CDR3 reads TGTGCCAGCAGTGATGAGCATGAGCAGTTCTTC. Full variable domain (missing parts from reference TRBV2 and TRBJ2-1): EPEVTQTPSHQVTQMGQEVILRCVPISNHLYFYWYRQILGQKVEFLVSFYNNEISEKSEIFDDQFSVERPDGSNFTLKIRSTKLEDSAMYFCASSDEHEQFFGPGTRLTVL.

The V gene is TRBV6-2 or TRBV6-3, the J gene TRBJ1-5; TRBD1 matches at 10 bases. Germline CDR1 is MNHEY and CDR2 is SVGEGT. The CDR3 is made up of 15 amino acids. V lost 4 bases and J lost 6; bases outside the gene matches: 6. The chain's CDR3 is CASSSGTGVPQPQHF. The DNA of the CDR3 is TGTGCCAGCAGTTCCGGGACAGGGGTCCCTCAGCCCCAGCATTTT.

The J gene is TRBJ2-2, the V gene TRBV3-1 (or the pseudogene TRBV3-2), with TRBD2 identical over 10 bases. Germline CDR1 is LGHDT and CDR2 is YNNKEL (reference sequence). Trimming removed 0 bases from V and 3 bases from J; junction bases left unmatched: 10. The CDR3 length is 19 residues. CDR3 protein: CASSQEIAGGPVHTGELFF. The DNA of the CDR3 is TGTGCCAGCAGCCAAGAGATAGCGGGGGGACCGGTTCACACCGGGGAGCTGTTTTTT.

This sequence joins TRBV6-6 and TRBJ1-1; D remains ambiguous. The CDR3 sequence is 14 residues long. The germline V gene has CDR1 MNHNY and CDR2 SVGAGI (reference sequence). Trimming took 2 bases from V and 4 from J, leaving 11 bases between them. CDR3 nucleotides: TGTGCCAGCAGTTACGGAGTGCGGAGCACTGAAGCTTTCTTT. It specifies CASSYGVRSTEAFF.

The V gene is TRBV6-1, the J gene TRBJ1-1, with 7 positions matching TRBD1. Germline V gene data show CDR1 as MNHNS and CDR2 as SASEGT. V shed 3 bases, J shed 1 base, and the junction held 8 bases outside the gene matches. CDR3 size: 16 residues. CDR3: CASSDAGQATNTEAFF. CDR3 coding DNA: TGTGCCAGCAGTGACGCCGGACAGGCGACGAACACTGAAGCTTTCTTT.

The chain joins TRBV4-1 to TRBJ1-2, with 10 bases aligning to TRBD1. CDR3 length equals 18 residues. The ends lost 1 base at V and 1 base at J; junction bases unmatched: 9. Germline CDR1 and CDR2: MGHRA and YSYEKL. CDR3 residues: CASSQVSVGDRGNYGYTF. CDR3 nucleotide sequence: TGCGCCAGCAGCCAAGTCAGTGTTGGGGACAGGGGTAACTATGGCTACACCTTC.

The chain joins TRBV13 to TRBJ1-3; weak D call: TRBD1 (6 bases). The CDR3 consists of 17 residues. CDR1 is PRHDT, CDR2 FYEKMQ, per germline (reference sequence). Trimming shortened V by 4 bases and J by 4 bases, and 20 bases separated the two germline ends. The CDR3 here is CASSSKLTRTAGNTIYF. The CDR3 DNA reads as TGTGCCAGCAGCTCCAAACTTACGCGGACAGCCGGAAACACCATATATTTT.

The chain employs TRBV9 and TRBJ2-1, with 7 bases identical to TRBD1. Germline V gene data show CDR1 as SGDLS and CDR2 as YYNGEE. V was clipped by 0 bases and J by 9 bases; unmatched bases: 12. The CDR3 covers 16 residues. CDR3 coding DNA: TGTGCCAGCAGCGTAGTAAGGGGGCCGGGTGAGATTGAGCAGTTCTTC. Amino acids: CASSVVRGPGEIEQFF.

V gene TRBV9 combines with J gene TRBJ2-1, with 8 bases that match TRBD1. The germline V gene has CDR1 SGDLS and CDR2 YYNGEE. V lost 5 bases to trimming and J lost 6 bases; unmatched junction nucleotides: 10. This CDR3 contains 15 residues. The CDR3 is CASRSTGDPLNEQFF. The CDR3 DNA reads TGTGCCAGCAGGTCGACAGGGGATCCTCTCAATGAGCAGTTCTTC. Full variable domain (remainder filled in from reference TRBV9 and TRBJ2-1): DSGVTQTPKHLITATGQRVTLRCSPRSGDLSVYWYQQSLDQGLQFLIQYYNGEERAKGNILERFSAQQFPDLHSELNLSSLELGDSALYFCASRSTGDPLNEQFFGPGTRLTVL.

The V call is TRBV10-1, the J call TRBJ1-1; TRBD1 matches 11 bases. Trimming took 0 bases from V and 6 from J; bases not matched to a gene: 3. Germline loops: CDR1 WNHNN, CDR2 SYGVQD (reference sequence). The CDR3 extends over 15 amino acids. CDR3 nucleotides: TGCGCCAGCAGTGAGTCCAGGGGACAGGGGGCTGAAGCTTTCTTT. Encoded protein: CASSESRGQGAEAFF.

This clone has only one observation. The J gene is TRBJ2-7, the V gene TRBV4-2; 10 bases match TRBD2. Germline CDR1 reads LGHNA; CDR2 reads YNFKEQ. Trimming cost V 0 bases and J 7 bases; bases outside gene matches: 6. This CDR3 comprises 15 residues. DNA for the CDR3: TGTGCCAGCAGCCAAGATCCAGCGGGGGGGCAAGAGCAGTACTTC. Translation gives CASSQDPAGGQEQYF.

The chain uses TRBV3-1 (or the pseudogene TRBV3-2) and TRBJ1-4; 7 positions match TRBD1. The V and J ends lost 3 bases and 6 bases, in that order; junction bases with no gene match: 10. The CDR3 sequence is 16 residues long. Germline V lookup: CDR1 LGHDT, CDR2 YNNKEL (reference sequence). The CDR3 is CASSQTGTGVDEKLFF. As DNA, the CDR3 is TGTGCCAGCAGCCAGACGGGTACAGGGGTGGATGAAAAACTGTTTTTT.

The CDR3 DNA sequence: TGTGCCAGCAGTTTATTGGCTGTGCAAGACACCGGGGAGCTGTTTTTT. Translated: CASSLLAVQDTGELFF. The rearrangement joins TRBV27 to TRBJ2-2, with D unresolved. Germline CDR1 and CDR2: MNHEY and SMNVEV (reference sequence). The CDR3 covers 16 residues. The V end was cut by 1 base, the J end by 3 bases, with 12 bases between.

In its sample, this clone was seen a few times. J is TRBJ1-1 and V is TRBV11-3; tentative D call: TRBD1 (5 bases). Between the trimmed V and J ends, which lost 8 bases and 0 bases, there was a span of 10 bases. The CDR3 contains 13 residues. Germline CDR1 and CDR2: SGHNT and YENEEA. The CDR3 DNA is TGTGCCAGCTATACAGGACTGAACACTGAAGCTTTCTTT. Its protein is CASYTGLNTEAFF.

This clone was seen only a few times. The chain combines TRBV6-5 with TRBJ1-6, with a possible D match to TRBD1 (6 bases). The CDR3 sequence is 12 residues long. V was clipped by 6 bases and J by 13 bases, with 13 bases between them. CDR1 and CDR2 from the germline V gene are MNHEY and SVGAGI. CDR3 region: CASRRPQGPLHF. CDR3 nucleotides: TGTGCCAGCAGGAGGCCACAGGGTCCCCTCCACTTT.